The 18 T cell receptor beta chains presented below share a single source sample, sequenced in a study of PD-L1 blockade in urothelial cancer. Profiled with immunoSEQ multiplex PCR; TCRdb holds only in-frame clones, not every one. This table has around 40,000 clones, about nine tenths appearing once. Regarding time point: pretreatment peripheral blood. The material was PBMCs, obtained around atezolizumab (anti-PD-L1) treatment. The receptors here all came from a woman in her sixties with urothelial cancer.

This clone is a singleton in its sample. The J gene is TRBJ2-1, the V gene TRBV14; tentative D call: TRBD1 (5 bases). The CDR3 totals 14 residues. Trimming took 4 bases from V and 3 from J, leaving 10 bases between them. Germline CDR1 reads SGHDN; CDR2 reads FVKESK. CDR3 sequence (DNA): TGTGCCAGCAGCCCTCGGACAATCTACAATGAGCAGTTCTTC. Translated: CASSPRTIYNEQFF. Full variable domain (rest looked up from reference TRBV14 and TRBJ2-1): EAGVTQFPSHSVIEKGQTVTLRCDPISGHDNLYWYRRVMGKEIKFLLHFVKESKQDESGMPNNRFLAERTGGTYSTLKVQPAELEDSGVYFCASSPRTIYNEQFFGPGTRLTVL.

J is TRBJ2-1 and V is TRBV19; TRBD1 agrees at 10 bases. The CDR3 has 14 amino acids. Trimming at V came to 8 bases and at J to 7 bases, leaving 8 bases not matched to a gene. Germline-derived CDR1 and CDR2 are LNHDA and SQIVND (reference sequence). CDR3 sequence (DNA): TGTGCCAGTGGATGGACAGGGGGTAGGAATGAGCAGTTCTTC. Amino acids: CASGWTGGRNEQFF.

The V gene is TRBV5-1, the J gene TRBJ2-3, with D perhaps matching TRBD1 (6 bases). The germline V and J ends were trimmed by 5 bases and 0 bases, with 13 bases remaining between them. Germline loops: CDR1 SGHRS, CDR2 YFSETQ. There are 15 residues in the CDR3. CDR3 bases: TGCGCCAGCAGGGCCGGGACACCTAGCACAGATACGCAGTATTTT. This translates into CASRAGTPSTDTQYF. Filled out from reference TRBV5-1 and TRBJ2-3, the complete variable domain reads KAGVTQTPRYLIKTRGQQVTLSCSPISGHRSVSWYQQTPGQGLQFLFEYFSETQRNKGNFPGRFSGRQFSNSRSEMNVSTLELGDSALYLCASRAGTPSTDTQYFGPGTRLTVL.

The V gene is TRBV5-6, the J gene TRBJ1-4; no firm D call. Germline lookup yields CDR1 SGHDT and CDR2 YYEEEE. The CDR3 loop spans 15 amino acids. V gave up 0 bases and J gave up 7 bases, with 13 bases separating them. CDR3 loop: CASSLGARAIEKLFF. CDR3 nucleotides: TGTGCCAGCAGCTTGGGAGCGAGGGCGATTGAAAAACTGTTTTTT.

The chain couples TRBV14 to TRBJ2-3, with D perhaps matching TRBD2 (5 bases). Germline V gene data show CDR1 as SGHDN and CDR2 as FVKESK. The CDR3 is 17 amino acids. V dropped 4 bases and J dropped 0 bases, with 17 bases sitting between them. The CDR3 bases are TGTGCCAGCAGCCGTCGACCTGGACTGGCTAGCACAGATACGCAGTATTTT. Translated, it gives CASSRRPGLASTDTQYF.

This clone was seen only once. The chain uses TRBV27 and TRBJ2-1, with TRBD2 matching over 12 bases. CDR3 length equals 19 residues. CDR1 is MNHEY, CDR2 SMNVEV, per germline (reference sequence). V lost 7 bases and J lost 4; bases outside the gene matches: 17. This CDR3 is CASTSPRGLAGKLYNEQFF. In nucleotides, the CDR3 is TGTGCCAGCACCTCACCGAGGGGACTAGCGGGCAAGTTGTACAATGAGCAGTTCTTC.

The V call is TRBV4-1, the J call TRBJ1-1; D gene ambiguous. V was shortened by 1 base and J by 0 bases, with 9 bases between the two germline ends. Germline V gene lookup returns CDR1 MGHRA and CDR2 YSYEKL. This CDR3 region has 15 residues. DNA of the CDR3: TGCGCCAGCAGCCAAGCCAGCGTTATGAACACTGAAGCTTTCTTT. Protein product: CASSQASVMNTEAFF.

The rearrangement joins TRBV15 to TRBJ2-2, with D perhaps TRBD1 (5 bases). There are 15 residues in the CDR3. In germline, CDR1 is LNHNV, CDR2 YYDKDF (reference sequence). The V end lost 0 bases, the J end lost 4 bases, and 9 bases lay between the germline ends. The CDR3 spells CATSRDQGVTGELFF. For the CDR3, the DNA is TGTGCCACCAGCAGAGATCAGGGTGTCACCGGGGAGCTGTTTTTT.

J is TRBJ1-1 and V is TRBV28; D is perhaps TRBD1 (6 bases). The CDR3 runs 12 residues. Trimming cost V 7 bases and J 5 bases, with 11 bases left between them. CDR1 and CDR2 (germline): MDHEN, SYDVKM. The DNA of the CDR3 is TGTGCCAGCAAGCAGGGGAATACTGAAGCTTTCTTT. It encodes CASKQGNTEAFF.

The rearrangement links TRBV6-5 to TRBJ1-1; D is unresolved. The V end lost 6 bases, the J end lost 1 base, and 12 bases lay between the germline ends. Germline V gene sequence: CDR1 MNHEY, CDR2 SVGAGI. This CDR3 comprises 14 residues. The CDR3 loop is CASSQKITNTEAFF. The DNA of the CDR3 is TGTGCCAGCAGCCAGAAGATTACGAACACTGAAGCTTTCTTT.

The chain uses TRBV11-3 and TRBJ1-1; 7 positions agree with TRBD1. CDR1 is SGHNT and CDR2 is YENEEA in the germline V gene. The CDR3 contains 14 residues. With V trimmed by 6 bases and J by 1 base, 5 bases remained unmatched. The CDR3 region is CASSSGTANTEAFF. CDR3 DNA sequence: TGTGCCAGCAGTAGCGGGACAGCGAACACTGAAGCTTTCTTT.

This clone appeared a few times. The rearrangement links TRBV5-1 to TRBJ2-2; TRBD1 is a possible D gene (6 bases). There are 14 residues in the CDR3. The V gene's germline CDR1 is SGHRS and CDR2 YFSETQ. The V and J ends lost 3 bases and 5 bases respectively, with 11 bases between them. The CDR3 is CASSSTGFTGELFF. The CDR3 nucleotides read TGCGCCAGCAGCTCAACAGGGTTTACCGGGGAGCTGTTTTTT.

The chain links TRBV2 to TRBJ1-2, with 10 bases that match TRBD1. Trimming removed 2 bases from V and 6 bases from J; junction bases left unmatched: 12. Germline CDR1 and CDR2: SNHLY and FYNNEI. CDR3 size: 17 residues. CDR3 DNA sequence: TGTGCCAGCAGTGAATATGTGAGTCGGACAGGGGGGAATGGCTACACCTTC. Translation gives CASSEYVSRTGGNGYTF.

This chain links TRBV5-1 with TRBJ2-7; unclear D gene. CDR3 size: 13 residues. Germline lookup yields CDR1 SGHRS and CDR2 YFSETQ. The V and J ends lost 0 bases and 3 bases respectively, with 7 bases between them. The CDR3 region is CASSLAANYEQYF. The CDR3 DNA reads as TGCGCCAGCAGCTTGGCAGCGAACTACGAGCAGTACTTC.

The chain couples TRBV29-1 to TRBJ2-2; 7 nucleotides agree with TRBD1. The CDR3 is 15 residues long. The junction had 13 bases not matched to a gene; V was cut back by 7 bases and J by 5 bases. Germline lookup yields CDR1 SQVTM and CDR2 ANQGSEA. CDR3 sequence: CSAAGWDSLTGELFF. The CDR3 region has the DNA TGCAGCGCCGCAGGTTGGGACAGCCTTACCGGGGAGCTGTTTTTT.

This clone occurred a few times. The chain carries TRBV27 and TRBJ2-2, with 12 nucleotides matching TRBD1. The CDR3 is made up of 17 amino acids. The V and J ends lost 6 bases and 5 bases, in that order; junction bases with no gene match: 10. Germline V lookup: CDR1 MNHEY, CDR2 SMNVEV (reference sequence). DNA of the CDR3: TGTGCCAGCAGCTACTACCGGGACAGGGGGCTGACCGGGGAGCTGTTTTTT. This codes for CASSYYRDRGLTGELFF.

The CDR3 sequence is CSALGSNTEAFF. CDR3 DNA: TGCAGCGCTCTAGGTTCGAACACTGAAGCTTTCTTT. The chain is built from TRBV29-1 and TRBJ1-1; D not resolved. The CDR3 covers 12 residues. V dropped 7 bases and J dropped 1 base, with 10 bases sitting between them. Germline V gene sequence: CDR1 SQVTM, CDR2 ANQGSEA. The complete variable domain, with remaining parts taken from reference TRBV29-1 and TRBJ1-1, reads SAVISQKPSRDICQRGTSLTIQCQVDSQVTMMFWYRQQPGQSLTLIATANQGSEATYESGFVIDKFPISRPNLTFSTLTVSNMSPEDSSIYLCSALGSNTEAFFGQGTRLTVV.

Written as DNA, the CDR3 is TGTGCCAGCAGACCCGGGACTAGCGGGACAACAGATACGCAGTATTTT. Translating gives CASRPGTSGTTDTQYF. The V call is TRBV27, the J call TRBJ2-3; TRBD2 matches 13 bases. The CDR3 extends over 16 amino acids. With V trimmed by 6 bases and J by 3 bases, 6 bases remained unmatched. From germline, CDR1 is MNHEY and CDR2 SMNVEV (reference sequence).